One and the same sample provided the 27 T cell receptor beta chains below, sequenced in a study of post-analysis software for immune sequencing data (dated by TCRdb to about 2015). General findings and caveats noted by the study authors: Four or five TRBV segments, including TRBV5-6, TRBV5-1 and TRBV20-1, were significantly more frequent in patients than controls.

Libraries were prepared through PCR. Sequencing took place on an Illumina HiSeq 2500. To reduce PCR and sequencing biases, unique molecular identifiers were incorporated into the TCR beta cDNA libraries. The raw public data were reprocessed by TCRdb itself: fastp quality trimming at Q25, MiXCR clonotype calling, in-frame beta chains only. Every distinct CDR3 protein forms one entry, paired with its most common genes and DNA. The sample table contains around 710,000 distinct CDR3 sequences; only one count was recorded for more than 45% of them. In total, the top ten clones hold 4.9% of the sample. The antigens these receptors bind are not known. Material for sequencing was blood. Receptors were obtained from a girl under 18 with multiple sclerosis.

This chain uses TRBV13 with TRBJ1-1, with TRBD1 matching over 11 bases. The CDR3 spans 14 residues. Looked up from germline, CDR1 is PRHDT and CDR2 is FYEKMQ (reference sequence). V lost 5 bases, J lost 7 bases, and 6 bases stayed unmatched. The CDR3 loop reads CASSPRDRGSEAFF. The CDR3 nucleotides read TGTGCCAGCAGCCCCCGGGACAGGGGGAGTGAAGCTTTCTTT.

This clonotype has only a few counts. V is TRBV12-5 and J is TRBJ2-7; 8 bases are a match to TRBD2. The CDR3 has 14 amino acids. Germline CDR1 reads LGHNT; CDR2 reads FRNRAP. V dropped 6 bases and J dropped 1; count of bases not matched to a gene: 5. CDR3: CASGKAGGSYEQYF. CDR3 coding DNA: TGTGCTAGTGGCAAGGCGGGGGGATCCTACGAGCAGTACTTC.

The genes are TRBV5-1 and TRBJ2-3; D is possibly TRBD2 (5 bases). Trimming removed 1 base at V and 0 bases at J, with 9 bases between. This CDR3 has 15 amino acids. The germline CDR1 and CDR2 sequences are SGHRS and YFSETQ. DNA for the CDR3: TGCGCCAGCAGCTTGCGACTAAGTAGCACAGATACGCAGTATTTT. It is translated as CASSLRLSSTDTQYF.

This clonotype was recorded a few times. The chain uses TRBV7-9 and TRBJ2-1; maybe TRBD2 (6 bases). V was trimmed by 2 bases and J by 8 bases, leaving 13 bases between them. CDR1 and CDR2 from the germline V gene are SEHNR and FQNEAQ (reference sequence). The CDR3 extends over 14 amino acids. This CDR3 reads CASSLLGGRDEQFF. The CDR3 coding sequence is TGTGCCAGCAGCTTATTGGGAGGAAGGGATGAGCAGTTCTTC.

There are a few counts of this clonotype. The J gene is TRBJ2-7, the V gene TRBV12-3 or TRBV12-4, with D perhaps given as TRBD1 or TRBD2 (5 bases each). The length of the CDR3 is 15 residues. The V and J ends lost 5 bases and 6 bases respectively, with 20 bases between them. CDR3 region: CASSPHRDGSLEQYF. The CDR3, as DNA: TGTGCCAGCAGTCCACACCGGGACGGCTCCCTCGAGCAGTACTTC.

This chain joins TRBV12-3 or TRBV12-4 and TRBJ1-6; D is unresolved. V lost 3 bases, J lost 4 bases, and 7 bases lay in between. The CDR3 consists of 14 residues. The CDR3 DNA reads TGTGCCAGCAGTTTTGAGGGTTATAATTCACCCCTCCACTTT. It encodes CASSFEGYNSPLHF.

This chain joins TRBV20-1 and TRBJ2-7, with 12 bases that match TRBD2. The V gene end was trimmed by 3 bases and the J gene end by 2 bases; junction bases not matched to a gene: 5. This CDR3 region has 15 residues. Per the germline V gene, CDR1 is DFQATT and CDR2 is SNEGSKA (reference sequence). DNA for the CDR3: TGCAGTGCTAGGAGACTAGCGGGAGCTACCTACGAGCAGTACTTC. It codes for CSARRLAGATYEQYF.

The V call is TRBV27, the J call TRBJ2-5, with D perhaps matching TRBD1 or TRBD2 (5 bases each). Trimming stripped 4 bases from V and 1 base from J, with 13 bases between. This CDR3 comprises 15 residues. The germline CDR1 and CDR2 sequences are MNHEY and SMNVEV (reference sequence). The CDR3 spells CASSSYRDGQETQYF. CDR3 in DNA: TGTGCCAGCAGTTCTTACCGGGACGGCCAAGAGACCCAGTACTTC.

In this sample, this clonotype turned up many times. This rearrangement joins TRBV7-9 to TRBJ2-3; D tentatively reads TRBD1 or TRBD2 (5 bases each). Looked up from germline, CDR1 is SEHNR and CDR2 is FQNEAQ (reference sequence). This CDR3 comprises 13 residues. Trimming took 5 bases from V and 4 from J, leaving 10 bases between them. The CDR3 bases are TGTGCCAGCAGCCCGAGGGGCCCAGATACGCAGTATTTT. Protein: CASSPRGPDTQYF. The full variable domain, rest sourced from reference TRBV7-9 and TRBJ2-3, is DTGVSQNPRHKITKRGQNVTFRCDPISEHNRLYWYRQTLGQGPEFLTYFQNEAQLEKSRLLSDRFSAERPKGSFSTLEIQRTEQGDSAMYLCASSPRGPDTQYFGPGTRLTVL.

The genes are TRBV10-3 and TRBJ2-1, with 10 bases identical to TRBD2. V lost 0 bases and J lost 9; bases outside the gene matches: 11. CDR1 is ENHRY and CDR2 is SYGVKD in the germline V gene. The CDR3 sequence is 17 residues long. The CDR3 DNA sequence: TGTGCCATCAGTGAGTCAATGGTTCTAGCGGGAGTTCTTGAGCAGTTCTTC. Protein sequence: CAISESMVLAGVLEQFF.

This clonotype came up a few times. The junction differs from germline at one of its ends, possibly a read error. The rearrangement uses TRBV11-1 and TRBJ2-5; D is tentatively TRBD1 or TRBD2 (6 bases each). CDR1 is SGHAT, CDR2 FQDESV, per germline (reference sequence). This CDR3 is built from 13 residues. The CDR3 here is CASSPRGQEAQYF. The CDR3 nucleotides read TGTGCCAGCAGCCCCCGGGGGCAAGAGGCCCAGTACTTC. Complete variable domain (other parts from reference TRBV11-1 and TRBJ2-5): EAEVAQSPRYKITEKSQAVAFWCDPISGHATLYWYRQILGQGPELLVQFQDESVVDDSQLPKDRFSAERLKGVDSTLKIQPAELGDSAMYLCASSPRGQEAQYFGPGTRLLVL.

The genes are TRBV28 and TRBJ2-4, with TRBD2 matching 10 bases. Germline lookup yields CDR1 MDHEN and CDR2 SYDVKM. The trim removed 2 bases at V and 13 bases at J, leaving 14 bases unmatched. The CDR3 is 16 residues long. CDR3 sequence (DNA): TGTGCCAGCAGTTTAACTTCTAGCGGGAGTGGCTACGGGCAGTACTTC. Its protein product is CASSLTSSGSGYGQYF.

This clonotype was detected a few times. The CDR3, as DNA: TGTGCCAGCAGCCAAGATGGCCCGCTTGGGGCCGGGGAGCTGTTTTTT. As protein: CASSQDGPLGAGELFF. V is TRBV3-1 and J is TRBJ2-2; no firm D call. The CDR3 sequence is 16 residues long. Germline CDR1 reads LGHDT; CDR2 reads YNNKEL (reference sequence). The germline V and J ends were trimmed by 0 bases and 6 bases, with 14 bases remaining between them.

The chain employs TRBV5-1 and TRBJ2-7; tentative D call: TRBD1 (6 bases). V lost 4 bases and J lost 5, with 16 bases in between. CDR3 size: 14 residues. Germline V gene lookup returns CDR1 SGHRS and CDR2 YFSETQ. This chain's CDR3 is CASSRSKTGDEQYF. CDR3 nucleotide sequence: TGCGCCAGCAGCAGGAGCAAGACAGGTGACGAGCAGTACTTC.

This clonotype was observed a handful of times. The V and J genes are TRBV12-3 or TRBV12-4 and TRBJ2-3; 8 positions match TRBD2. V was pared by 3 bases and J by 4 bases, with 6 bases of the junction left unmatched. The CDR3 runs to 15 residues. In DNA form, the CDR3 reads TGTGCCAGCAGTTTTAGAAGCGGGAGCCCAGATACGCAGTATTTT. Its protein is CASSFRSGSPDTQYF.

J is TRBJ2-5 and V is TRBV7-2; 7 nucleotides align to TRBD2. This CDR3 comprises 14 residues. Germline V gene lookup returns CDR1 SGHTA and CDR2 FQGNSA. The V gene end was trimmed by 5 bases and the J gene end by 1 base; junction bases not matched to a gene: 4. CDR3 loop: CASSRQRGQETQYF. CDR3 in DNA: TGTGCCAGCAGCCGCCAGCGGGGCCAAGAGACCCAGTACTTC.

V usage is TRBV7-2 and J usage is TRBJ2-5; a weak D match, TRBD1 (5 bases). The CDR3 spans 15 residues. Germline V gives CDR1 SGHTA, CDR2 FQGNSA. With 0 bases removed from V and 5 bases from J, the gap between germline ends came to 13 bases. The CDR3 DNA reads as TGTGCCAGCAGCTTAGCGCAGGGCAGGGTTGAGACCCAGTACTTC. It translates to CASSLAQGRVETQYF.

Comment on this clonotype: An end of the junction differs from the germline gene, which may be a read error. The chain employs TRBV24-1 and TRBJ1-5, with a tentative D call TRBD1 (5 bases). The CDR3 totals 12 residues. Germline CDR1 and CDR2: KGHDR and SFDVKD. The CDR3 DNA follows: TGTGCCACCGGTGATTTCCAGGGAGCCCAGCATTTT. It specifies CATGDFQGAQHF.

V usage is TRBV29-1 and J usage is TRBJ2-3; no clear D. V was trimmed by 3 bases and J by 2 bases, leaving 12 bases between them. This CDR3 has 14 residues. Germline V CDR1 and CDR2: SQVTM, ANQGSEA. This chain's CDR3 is CSVEKGSYTDTQYF. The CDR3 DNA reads TGCAGCGTTGAGAAAGGATCCTACACAGATACGCAGTATTTT.

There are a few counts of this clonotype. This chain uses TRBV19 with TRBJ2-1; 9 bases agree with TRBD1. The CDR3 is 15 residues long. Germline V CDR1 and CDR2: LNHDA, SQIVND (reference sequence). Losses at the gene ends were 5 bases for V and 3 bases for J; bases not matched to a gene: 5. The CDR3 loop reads CASSETGGFYNEQFF. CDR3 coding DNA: TGTGCCAGTAGTGAGACAGGGGGGTTCTACAATGAGCAGTTCTTC.

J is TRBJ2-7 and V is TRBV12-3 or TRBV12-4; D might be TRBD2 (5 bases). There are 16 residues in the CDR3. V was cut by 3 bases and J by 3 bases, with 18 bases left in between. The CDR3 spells CASSFPPRGKGYEQYF. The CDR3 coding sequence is TGTGCCAGCAGTTTTCCCCCCCGGGGTAAGGGCTACGAGCAGTACTTC.

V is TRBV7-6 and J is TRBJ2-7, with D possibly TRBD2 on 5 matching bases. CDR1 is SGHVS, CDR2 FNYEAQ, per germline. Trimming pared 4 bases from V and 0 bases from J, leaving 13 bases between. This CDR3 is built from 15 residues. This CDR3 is CASSSGLGSSYEQYF. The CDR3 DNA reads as TGTGCCAGCAGCTCAGGATTAGGGAGCTCCTACGAGCAGTACTTC.

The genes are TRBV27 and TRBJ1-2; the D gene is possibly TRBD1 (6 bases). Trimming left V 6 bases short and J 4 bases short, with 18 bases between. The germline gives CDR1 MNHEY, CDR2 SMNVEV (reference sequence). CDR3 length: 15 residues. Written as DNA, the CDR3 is TGTGCCAGCAGCCCCGAGGGGGGGCGCCTCTATGGCTACACCTTC. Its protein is CASSPEGGRLYGYTF.

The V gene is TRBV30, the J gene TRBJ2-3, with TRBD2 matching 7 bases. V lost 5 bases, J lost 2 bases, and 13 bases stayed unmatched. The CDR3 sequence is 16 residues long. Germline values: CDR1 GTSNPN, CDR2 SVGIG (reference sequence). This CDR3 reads CAWSAGDLSHTDTQYF. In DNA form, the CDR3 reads TGTGCCTGGTCCGCGGGGGACCTTAGCCACACAGATACGCAGTATTTT.

In DNA, the CDR3 is TGCGCCAGCAGCCGCACGGGACTAGCGGGAGGTTCCGAGACCCAGTACTTC. Amino acid sequence: CASSRTGLAGGSETQYF. The chain has TRBV5-1 and TRBJ2-5; TRBD2 matches at 15 bases. V was pared by 4 bases and J by 5 bases, with 9 bases of the junction left unmatched. Germline V gene lookup returns CDR1 SGHRS and CDR2 YFSETQ. The CDR3 totals 17 residues.

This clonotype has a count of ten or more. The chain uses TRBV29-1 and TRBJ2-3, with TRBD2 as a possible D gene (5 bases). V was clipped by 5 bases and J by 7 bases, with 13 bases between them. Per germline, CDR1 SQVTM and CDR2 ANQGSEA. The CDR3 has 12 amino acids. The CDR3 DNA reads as TGCAGCGTTAGTTTCCCGGGAAATACGCAGTATTTT. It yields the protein CSVSFPGNTQYF.

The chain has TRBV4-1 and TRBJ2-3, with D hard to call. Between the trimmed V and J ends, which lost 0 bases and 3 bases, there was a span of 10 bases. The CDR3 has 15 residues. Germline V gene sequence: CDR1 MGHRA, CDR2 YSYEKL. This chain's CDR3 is CASSQDQANTDTQYF. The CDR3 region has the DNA TGCGCCAGCAGCCAAGATCAGGCGAATACAGATACGCAGTATTTT.